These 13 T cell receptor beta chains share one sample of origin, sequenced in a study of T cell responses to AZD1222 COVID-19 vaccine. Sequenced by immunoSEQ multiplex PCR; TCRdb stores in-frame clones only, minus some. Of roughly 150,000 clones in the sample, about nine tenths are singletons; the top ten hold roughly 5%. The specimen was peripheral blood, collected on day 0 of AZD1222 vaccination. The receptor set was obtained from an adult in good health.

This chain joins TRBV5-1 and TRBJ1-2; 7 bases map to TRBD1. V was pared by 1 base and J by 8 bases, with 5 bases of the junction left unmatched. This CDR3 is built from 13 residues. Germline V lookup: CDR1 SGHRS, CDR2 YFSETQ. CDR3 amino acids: CASSLRQGEGYTF. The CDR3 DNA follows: TGCGCCAGCAGCTTGCGACAGGGCGAAGGCTACACCTTC.

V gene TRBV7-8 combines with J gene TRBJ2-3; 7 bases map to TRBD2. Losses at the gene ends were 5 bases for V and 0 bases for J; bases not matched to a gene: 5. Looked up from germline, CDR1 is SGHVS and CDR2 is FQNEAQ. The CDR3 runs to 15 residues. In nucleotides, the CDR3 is TGTGCCAGCAGCCCCCAGGGACTAAGCACAGATACGCAGTATTTT. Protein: CASSPQGLSTDTQYF.

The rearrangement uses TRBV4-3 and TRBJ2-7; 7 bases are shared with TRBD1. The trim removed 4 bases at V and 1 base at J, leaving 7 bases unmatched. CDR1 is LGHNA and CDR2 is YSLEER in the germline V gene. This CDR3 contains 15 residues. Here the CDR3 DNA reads TGCGCCAGCAGCCGTACCGAGGGGGCATCCTACGAGCAGTACTTC. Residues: CASSRTEGASYEQYF.

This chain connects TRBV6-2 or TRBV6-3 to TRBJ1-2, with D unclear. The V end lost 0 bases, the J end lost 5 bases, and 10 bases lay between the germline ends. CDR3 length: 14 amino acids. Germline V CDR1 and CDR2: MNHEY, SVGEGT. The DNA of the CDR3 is TGTGCCAGCAGTTACTCAGTGAAGGGTTATGGCTACACCTTC. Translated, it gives CASSYSVKGYGYTF.

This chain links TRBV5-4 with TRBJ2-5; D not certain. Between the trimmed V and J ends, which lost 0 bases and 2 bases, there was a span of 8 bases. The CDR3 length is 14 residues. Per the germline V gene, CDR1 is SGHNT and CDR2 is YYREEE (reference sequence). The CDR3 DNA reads TGTGCCAGCAGCTTGGCCGGCGTTCAAGAGACCCAGTACTTC. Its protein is CASSLAGVQETQYF.

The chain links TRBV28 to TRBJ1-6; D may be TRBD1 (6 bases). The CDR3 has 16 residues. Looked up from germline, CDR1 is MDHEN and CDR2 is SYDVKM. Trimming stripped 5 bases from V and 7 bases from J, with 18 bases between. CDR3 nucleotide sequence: TGTGCCAGCAGTACCATATCGAGGGGGAAGAATTCACCCCTCCACTTT. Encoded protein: CASSTISRGKNSPLHF.

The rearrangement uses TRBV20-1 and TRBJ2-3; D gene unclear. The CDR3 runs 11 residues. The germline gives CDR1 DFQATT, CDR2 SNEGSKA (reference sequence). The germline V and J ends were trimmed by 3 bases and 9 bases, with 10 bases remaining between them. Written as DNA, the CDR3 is TGCAGTGCTAGCGCCCCGGGCACGCAGTATTTT. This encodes CSASAPGTQYF.

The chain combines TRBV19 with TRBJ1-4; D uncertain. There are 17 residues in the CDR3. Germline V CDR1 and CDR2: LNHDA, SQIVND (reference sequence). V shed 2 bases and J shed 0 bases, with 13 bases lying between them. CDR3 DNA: TGTGCCAGTAGTATATATCAGTTAACCTCAACTAATGAAAAACTGTTTTTT. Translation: CASSIYQLTSTNEKLFF.

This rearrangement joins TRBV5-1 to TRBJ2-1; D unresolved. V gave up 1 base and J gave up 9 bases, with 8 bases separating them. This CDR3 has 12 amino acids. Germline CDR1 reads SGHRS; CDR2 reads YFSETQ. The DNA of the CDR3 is TGCGCCAGCAGCTTGACGGGTCTTGAGCAGTTCTTC. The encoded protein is CASSLTGLEQFF.

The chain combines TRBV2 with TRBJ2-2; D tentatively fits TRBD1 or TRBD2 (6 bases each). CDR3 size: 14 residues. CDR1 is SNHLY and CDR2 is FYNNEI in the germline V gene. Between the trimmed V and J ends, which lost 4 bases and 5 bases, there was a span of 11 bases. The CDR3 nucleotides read TGTGCCAGCAGTGTAGGGGGGTTGACCGGGGAGCTGTTTTTT. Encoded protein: CASSVGGLTGELFF.

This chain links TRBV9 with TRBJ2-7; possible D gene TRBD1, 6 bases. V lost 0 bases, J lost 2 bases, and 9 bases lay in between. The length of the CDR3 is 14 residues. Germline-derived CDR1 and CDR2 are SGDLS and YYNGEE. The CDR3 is CASSVGTAAYEQYF. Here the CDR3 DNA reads TGTGCCAGCAGCGTAGGGACAGCGGCCTACGAGCAGTACTTC. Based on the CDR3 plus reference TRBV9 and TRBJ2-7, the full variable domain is DSGVTQTPKHLITATGQRVTLRCSPRSGDLSVYWYQQSLDQGLQFLIQYYNGEERAKGNILERFSAQQFPDLHSELNLSSLELGDSALYFCASSVGTAAYEQYFGPGTRLTVT.

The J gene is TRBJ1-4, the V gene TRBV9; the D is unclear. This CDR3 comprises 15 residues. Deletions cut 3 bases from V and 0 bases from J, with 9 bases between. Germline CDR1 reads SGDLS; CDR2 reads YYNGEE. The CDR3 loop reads CASSAGGATNEKLFF. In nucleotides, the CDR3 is TGTGCCAGCAGCGCCGGAGGCGCAACTAATGAAAAACTGTTTTTT.

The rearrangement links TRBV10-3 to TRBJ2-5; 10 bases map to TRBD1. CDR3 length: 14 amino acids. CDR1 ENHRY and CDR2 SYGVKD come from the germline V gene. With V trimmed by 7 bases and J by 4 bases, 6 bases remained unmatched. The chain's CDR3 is CAIKGTGASETQYF. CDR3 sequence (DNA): TGTGCCATCAAAGGGACAGGGGCCTCAGAGACCCAGTACTTC.